Described below is a single TCR beta chain sequence and its context. This sample is part of a study of blood T cell repertoires in COVID-19. Study-wide background: Sample material is recorded as cDNA or gDNA derived from T cells, B-cell-depleted T cells, or PBMCs.

In the original analysis: Reference gene primer amplification gave nucleated cell count estimates. Only in-frame clones appear in the TCRdb table, and some are missing; sequencing was by immunoSEQ multiplex PCR. That table gives V, J and clone size, and the DNA gave D and trimming. This table has 75,000 to 100,000 clones, roughly 80% appearing once. V gave up 3 bases and J gave up 4 bases; unmatched junction bases: 11. Germline V gene sequence: CDR1 SGHNT, CDR2 YYREEE (reference sequence). The CDR3 is 16 amino acids. This sequence joins TRBV5-4 and TRBJ2-5; 8 nucleotides agree with TRBD1. Input material: peripheral blood. The clonotype was recovered from a man in his sixties with acute or convalescent COVID-19. CDR3 bases: TGTGCCAGCAGCTCCCGGACAGGGTTAAGGGTAGAGACCCAGTACTTC. The encoded protein is CASSSRTGLRVETQYF.